This TCR beta chain was captured by sequencing in a study of shared clonotypes between healthy human individuals. The study drew all its donors from Caucasian adults living in Nashville, Tennessee. The repertoire was sequenced with immunoSEQ multiplex PCR; TCRdb's copy has only in-frame clones and lacks some. The sample holds about 1.5 million clones, roughly 98% seen once. CDR3 length: 14 amino acids. Germline assignment: CDR1 SGHNT and CDR2 YENEEA. Trimming pared 1 base from V and 3 bases from J, leaving 9 bases between. The rearrangement uses TRBV11-3 and TRBJ2-5; possibly TRBD1 for D (5 bases). The source is a man between 25 and 39 years old in good health. The specimen was naive CD4+ T cells sorted from blood. Subset indicated: CD45RA+ positively selected. The CDR3 region is CASSLGSREETQYF. CDR3 DNA sequence: TGTGCCAGCAGCTTAGGTTCCAGGGAAGAGACCCAGTACTTC.